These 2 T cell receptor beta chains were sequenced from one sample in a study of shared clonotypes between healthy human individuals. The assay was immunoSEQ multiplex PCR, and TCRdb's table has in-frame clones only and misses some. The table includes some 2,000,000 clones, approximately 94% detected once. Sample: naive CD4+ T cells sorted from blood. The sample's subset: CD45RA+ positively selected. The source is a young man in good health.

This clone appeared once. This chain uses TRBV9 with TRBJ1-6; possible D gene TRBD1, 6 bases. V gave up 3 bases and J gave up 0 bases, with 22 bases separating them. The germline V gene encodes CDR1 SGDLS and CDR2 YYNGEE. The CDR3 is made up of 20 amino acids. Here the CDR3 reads CASSARSTGAKSSYNSPLHF. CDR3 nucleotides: TGTGCCAGCAGCGCCCGCTCTACGGGGGCCAAGAGCTCCTATAATTCACCCCTCCACTTT.

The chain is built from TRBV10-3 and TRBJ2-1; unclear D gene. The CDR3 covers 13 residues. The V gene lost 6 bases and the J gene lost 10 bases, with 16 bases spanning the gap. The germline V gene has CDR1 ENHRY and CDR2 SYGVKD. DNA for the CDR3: TGTGCCATCAGGCAGTCGCTGGAAGAGGAGCAGTTCTTC. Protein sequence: CAIRQSLEEEQFF.